These 3 T cell receptor beta chains came from one sample sequenced in a study of identical twins. Using its own MiXCR run on the 5' RACE reads, TCRdb lists one record per CDR3 protein. The sample contains 1.5 million to 2 million distinct CDR3 sequences, about 32% of which appear only once. Material for sequencing was cord blood. The receptors derive from a newborn girl in good health.

This rearrangement joins TRBV5-6 to TRBJ1-2, with unresolved D. Germline lookup yields CDR1 SGHDT and CDR2 YYEEEE. The CDR3 covers 12 residues. Between the trimmed V and J ends, which lost 0 bases and 6 bases, there was a span of 6 bases. This chain's CDR3 is CASSLEDNGYTF. DNA for the CDR3: TGTGCCAGCAGCTTGGAGGATAATGGCTACACCTTC.

This clonotype was detected a few times. The chain has TRBV29-1 and TRBJ1-1; TRBD1 is a possible D gene (6 bases). CDR1 is SQVTM, CDR2 ANQGSEA, per germline. V lost 7 bases and J 5 bases, leaving 8 bases between the germline ends. The CDR3 contains 10 residues. CDR3 sequence reads: CSGGGTEAFF. In DNA, the CDR3 is TGCAGCGGAGGGGGTACTGAAGCTTTCTTT.

The rearrangement links TRBV5-1 to TRBJ2-3; weak D call: TRBD1 (6 bases). The V gene lost 0 bases and the J gene lost 3 bases, with 14 bases spanning the gap. The CDR3 runs 16 residues. Germline CDR1 is SGHRS and CDR2 is YFSETQ. The CDR3 region has the DNA TGCGCCAGCAGCTTGGGACAGGCAGAGCAAACAGATACGCAGTATTTT. Residues: CASSLGQAEQTDTQYF.